This T cell receptor (beta chain) originates from a study of neoadjuvant anti-PD-1 for oral cavity cancer. Trimming left V 3 bases short and J 0 bases short, with 9 bases between. CDR1 is ENHRY, CDR2 SYGVKD, per germline. This CDR3 is 15 amino acids long. Time point of the sample: after neoadjuvant nivolumab, at surgical resection. Sequenced by immunoSEQ multiplex PCR; TCRdb stores in-frame clones only, minus some. This table has more than 9,500 clones, about two thirds appearing once. This chain connects TRBV10-3 to TRBJ1-3; D unclear. Source: PBMCs, taken after nivolumab (anti-PD-1) treatment. This TCR came from a person between 35 and 79 years old with oral cavity squamous cell carcinoma. The CDR3 region is CAISESKASGNTIYF. The CDR3 nucleotides read TGTGCCATCAGTGAAAGCAAGGCCTCTGGAAACACCATATATTTT.